Below, 6 T cell receptor beta chains from the same sample are listed, as sequenced in a study of blood T cell repertoires in COVID-19 (dated by TCRdb to the early 2020s). Library preparation was by the immunoSEQ multiplex PCR assay. TCRdb mirrors the immuneACCESS table, restricted to in-frame sequences. Some clones are absent from its copies; in checked studies, under half trace to an unresolved V gene, and the reason for the others is unknown. The sample profile shows 250,000 to 300,000 clones; 85% to 90% of them were found once. Of the sample, about 4% falls within the top ten clones. Source material: peripheral blood. The receptors were sampled from a woman in her 40s with acute or convalescent COVID-19.

J is TRBJ1-2 and V is TRBV19; TRBD1 agrees at 7 bases. V lost 5 bases, J lost 5 bases, and 5 bases stayed unmatched. The CDR3 extends over 13 amino acids. Germline V CDR1 and CDR2: LNHDA, SQIVND (reference sequence). CDR3 DNA sequence: TGTGCCAGTAGTCGGGACAGACCATATGGCTACACCTTC. Translation: CASSRDRPYGYTF.

V is TRBV13 and J is TRBJ1-1; 9 bases match TRBD1. This CDR3 spans 14 amino acids. The germline gives CDR1 PRHDT, CDR2 FYEKMQ (reference sequence). The V segment lost 5 bases and the J segment 11 bases; nucleotides outside the gene matches: 12. CDR3 sequence reads: CASSVGTGRNGAFF. CDR3 nucleotide sequence: TGTGCCAGCAGCGTCGGGACAGGGAGAAATGGGGCTTTCTTT.

The chain recombines TRBV18 with TRBJ1-2, with D perhaps matching TRBD1 (5 bases). Per germline, CDR1 KGHSH and CDR2 LQKENI. This CDR3 has 15 residues. V lost 2 bases and J 1 base, leaving 11 bases between the germline ends. CDR3 amino acids: CASSPTGQGNYGYTF. In nucleotides, the CDR3 is TGTGCCAGCTCACCAACCGGGCAGGGTAACTATGGCTACACCTTC.

The V and J genes are TRBV7-6 and TRBJ2-2, with D possibly matching TRBD2 (7 bases). This CDR3 region has 16 residues. The germline V gene encodes CDR1 SGHVS and CDR2 FNYEAQ. The V end lost 5 bases, the J end lost 4 bases, and 17 bases lay between the germline ends. CDR3 region: CASSGGGRTVTGELFF. CDR3 sequence (DNA): TGTGCCAGCAGCGGCGGGGGCCGGACCGTCACCGGGGAGCTGTTTTTT.

The V call is TRBV18, the J call TRBJ1-1; D is unclear. V shed 5 bases and J shed 5 bases, with 15 bases lying between them. Per the germline V gene, CDR1 is KGHSH and CDR2 is LQKENI. The CDR3 spans 14 residues. The CDR3 DNA reads as TGTGCCAGCTCATCCCGAACGCAGGTAACTGAAGCTTTCTTT. This codes for CASSSRTQVTEAFF.

V usage is TRBV12-3 or TRBV12-4 and J usage is TRBJ1-1, with 8 nucleotides matching TRBD1. The CDR3 covers 13 residues. Germline trimming cut 4 bases from V and 6 bases from J; bases unmatched to any gene: 4. The CDR3 sequence: CASSSVDRAEAFF. Written as DNA, the CDR3 is TGTGCCAGCAGTTCGGTGGACAGGGCTGAAGCTTTCTTT.